Listed below are T cell receptor beta chains from one sample, sequenced in a study of CD4 T cells in relation to SARS-CoV-2 and coronaviruses. Antigen specificity for these receptors is unknown. Clones were read by immunoSEQ multiplex PCR, and TCRdb kept only the in-frame ones, dropping some. Of tens of thousands of clones detected, around 76% appear once; the ten largest clones hold about 30%. The specimen sequenced was CD4+ T cells from PBMCs, cultured in vitro. These receptor sequences come from a human donor in good health. CDR3s leave out the opening cysteine and the closing phenylalanine or tryptophan.

TRBV19	TRBJ2-1	ASSASPGLAGHYNEQF
TRBV18	TRBJ1-1	ASSPYLGQQNTEAF
TRBV11-2	TRBJ2-4	ASSRDPGSIQY
TRBV6-1	TRBJ2-5	ASSEDRRTQY
TRBV3-1/TRBV3-2	TRBJ1-1	ASSHLRTMNTEAF
TRBV11-2	TRBJ1-3	ASSPRAGQDFGNTIY
TRBV7-9	TRBJ2-1	ASSLGQSYNEQF
TRBV11-2	TRBJ1-3	ASSLGAILRDTIY
TRBV5-5	TRBJ2-1	ASSLSSDSYNEQF
TRBV4-1	TRBJ2-1	ASSQDQAIDSPHYNEQF
TRBV19	TRBJ1-1	ASSIGDRGYLNTEAF
TRBV5-1	TRBJ1-1	ASSDSLNTEAF
TRBV19	TRBJ2-7	ATSGRSYEQY
TRBV5-4	TRBJ2-5	ASRLIGQETQY
TRBV3-1/TRBV3-2	TRBJ1-2	ASSQSTGLGGYGYT
TRBV19	TRBJ1-5	ASSLEGADQPQH
TRBV5-4	TRBJ2-7	ASSDGTGRYEQY
TRBV5-1	TRBJ1-2	ASSEGQGGYGYT
TRBV4-2	TRBJ1-4	ASSQETTGEKLF
TRBV14	TRBJ2-5	ASSQVSYQETQY
TRBV15	TRBJ1-4	ATSRDTGGGVYEKLF
TRBV6-1	TRBJ2-7	ASSARAYRDRRNGEQY
TRBV5-1	TRBJ2-1	ASSWGNSGGNNEQF
TRBV6-6	TRBJ2-7	ASTVRGAAIYEQY
TRBV9	TRBJ2-1	ASSVVPSEGLSYNEQF
TRBV6-5	TRBJ2-1	ASSLSQGGWNEQF
TRBV6-5	TRBJ2-2	ASRPGQGTGELF
TRBV9	TRBJ2-1	ASSVREVRSNEQF
TRBV14	TRBJ1-2	ASSPGGVGYT
TRBV6-1	TRBJ2-2	ASSAINTGELF
TRBV4-1	TRBJ1-3	ASSRAGLTLVGNTIY
TRBV29-1	TRBJ1-5	SVADSNQPQH
TRBV2	TRBJ1-4	ASSPRPTNEKLF
TRBV24-1	TRBJ2-3	ATSDLGGSITTDTQY
TRBV6-5	TRBJ1-5	ASTRGTGGNQPQH
TRBV11-2	TRBJ1-6	ASSTTWDSGGTASPLH
TRBV2	TRBJ1-5	ASATPGQGLGQPQH
TRBV6-5	TRBJ2-3	ASRWTSTDTQY
TRBV19	TRBJ2-2	ASPPPGQGTGELF
TRBV10-3	TRBJ2-3	AIRPAGDITDTQY
TRBV10-3	TRBJ1-2	AISDGGGHYGYT
TRBV19	TRBJ2-2	ASRVGGKGELF
TRBV19	TRBJ1-1	ASSIDRGRNTEAF
TRBV19	TRBJ1-5	ASSIGSSRIGYSNQPQH
TRBV25-1	TRBJ2-7	ASQWGGAGEQY
TRBV10-3	TRBJ1-2	AISERANYGYT
TRBV7-9	TRBJ1-1	ASSFLYTDRGLPPEAF
TRBV18	TRBJ2-3	ASSPPGRATDTQY
TRBV5-1	TRBJ2-3	ASSTGTSGSFTDTQY